This TCR beta chain was profiled in a study of blood T cell repertoires in COVID-19. Study at large: Italy, Spain and the United States were the sources of the convalescent and acute COVID-19 samples.

Original processing methods: Scientists estimated how many nucleated cells there were by amplifying reference gene primers. Here immunoSEQ multiplex PCR was the method, and the copy in TCRdb shows in-frame clones only, minus some. V, J and clone size are those of that table, while D and trimming were read from the DNA. There are roughly 230,000 clones in the sample; 81% occur only once, and 6% to 9.5% lies in the top ten. Trimming removed 5 bases at V and 6 bases at J, with 13 bases between. The CDR3 runs 13 residues. This receptor was identified in an elderly woman with acute or convalescent COVID-19. The genes are TRBV12-3 or TRBV12-4 and TRBJ1-1, with D uncertain. Material for sequencing was peripheral blood. This chain's CDR3 is CASSLPGWPEAFF. As DNA, the CDR3 is TGTGCCAGCAGTCTACCGGGGTGGCCTGAAGCTTTCTTT.